These 27 T cell receptor beta chains share one sample of origin, sequenced in a study of shared clonotypes between healthy human individuals. Profiled with immunoSEQ multiplex PCR; TCRdb holds only in-frame clones, not every one. The sample lists approximately 500,000 clones; about 96% were seen once. Material: naive CD4+ T cells sorted from blood. The subset here: CD45RA+ positively selected. These TCRs come from a woman aged 30 to 39 in good health.

The chain joins TRBV5-1 to TRBJ2-6; D unclear. The germline CDR1 and CDR2 sequences are SGHRS and YFSETQ. Deletions cut 4 bases from V and 2 bases from J, with 10 bases between. CDR3 size: 15 residues. The CDR3 DNA sequence: TGCGCCAGCAGCGAGACCGTAACTGGGGCCAACGTCCTGACTTTC. Translating gives CASSETVTGANVLTF.

The J gene is TRBJ2-2, the V gene TRBV29-1, with 8 bases identical to TRBD2. The CDR3 extends over 15 amino acids. Germline V gives CDR1 SQVTM, CDR2 ANQGSEA. V was clipped by 6 bases and J by 3 bases; unmatched bases: 9. This CDR3 is CSVRVTSADTGELFF. The CDR3 DNA reads as TGCAGCGTAAGGGTGACTAGCGCCGACACCGGGGAGCTGTTTTTT.

The chain combines TRBV5-1 with TRBJ1-1; 10 nucleotides match TRBD1. Looked up from germline, CDR1 is SGHRS and CDR2 is YFSETQ. This CDR3 is built from 16 residues. The V segment lost 4 bases and the J segment 4 bases; nucleotides outside the gene matches: 10. CDR3 loop: CASSPAGQGLATEAFF. The DNA for the CDR3 is TGCGCCAGCAGCCCAGCGGGACAGGGGCTCGCCACTGAAGCTTTCTTT.

The chain has TRBV11-2 and TRBJ2-3; a possible D gene is TRBD2 (5 bases). This CDR3 spans 14 amino acids. CDR1 and CDR2 (germline): SGHAT, FQNNGV. Between the trimmed V and J ends, which lost 5 bases and 2 bases, there was a span of 11 bases. The chain's CDR3 is CASSPRLHTDTQYF. CDR3 bases: TGTGCCAGCAGCCCCCGACTACACACAGATACGCAGTATTTT. Based on the CDR3 plus reference TRBV11-2 and TRBJ2-3, the full variable domain is EAGVAQSPRYKIIEKRQSVAFWCNPISGHATLYWYQQILGQGPKLLIQFQNNGVVDDSQLPKDRFSAERLKGVDSTLKIQPAKLEDSAVYLCASSPRLHTDTQYFGPGTRLTVL.

The chain couples TRBV6-5 to TRBJ1-3; no reliable D call. Trimming took off 8 bases at V and 4 bases at J, with 15 bases between the two ends. CDR1 is MNHEY, CDR2 SVGAGI, per germline. The CDR3 sequence is 14 residues long. The CDR3 here is CASFTNFGGNTIYF. CDR3 in DNA: TGTGCCAGCTTTACAAACTTCGGGGGAAACACCATATATTTT.

J is TRBJ1-1 and V is TRBV4-1, with a tentative D call TRBD1 (5 bases). The germline V and J ends were trimmed by 1 base and 3 bases, with 9 bases remaining between them. The CDR3 has 14 residues. The germline V gene encodes CDR1 MGHRA and CDR2 YSYEKL. The CDR3 loop reads CASSQAGGYTEAFF. CDR3 in DNA: TGCGCCAGCAGCCAAGCTGGGGGGTACACTGAAGCTTTCTTT.

The rearrangement links TRBV9 to TRBJ1-2; 7 bases are a match to TRBD1. Germline values: CDR1 SGDLS, CDR2 YYNGEE. CDR3 length equals 17 residues. V gave up 1 base and J gave up 3 bases; unmatched junction bases: 12. The CDR3 region has the DNA TGTGCCAGCAGCGTAAGTCCTTTCGAAACAGGGGACTATGGCTACACCTTC. This codes for CASSVSPFETGDYGYTF.

The gene calls are TRBV29-1 and TRBJ1-1; TRBD1 matches at 10 bases. V was clipped by 4 bases and J by 5 bases; unmatched bases: 10. The CDR3 contains 15 residues. Germline V gene data show CDR1 as SQVTM and CDR2 as ANQGSEA. CDR3 nucleotide sequence: TGCAGCGTTGGGACAGGGGGTTCTCGAGCAACTGAAGCTTTCTTT. Encoded protein: CSVGTGGSRATEAFF.

The chain carries TRBV7-2 and TRBJ1-2, with 8 bases that match TRBD1. CDR3 length: 14 residues. In germline, CDR1 is SGHTA, CDR2 FQGNSA. V lost 5 bases and J lost 0; bases outside the gene matches: 2. The CDR3 is CASSPDRANYGYTF. The CDR3 DNA is TGTGCCAGCAGCCCGGACAGGGCTAACTATGGCTACACCTTC.

The rearrangement links TRBV19 to TRBJ1-2, with 11 bases fitting TRBD1. V gave up 5 bases and J gave up 6 bases; unmatched junction bases: 5. Germline values: CDR1 LNHDA, CDR2 SQIVND (reference sequence). CDR3 length: 14 amino acids. The CDR3 bases are TGTGCCAGTAGTGGACAGGGGGCGCCTAATGGCTACACCTTC. As protein: CASSGQGAPNGYTF.

This clone was seen a single time. The V call is TRBV27, the J call TRBJ2-2, with no clear D. Trimming removed 6 bases at V and 7 bases at J, with 9 bases between. The V gene's germline CDR1 is MNHEY and CDR2 SMNVEV (reference sequence). The CDR3 is 12 amino acids. The CDR3 protein is CASRLNGGELFF. CDR3 in DNA: TGTGCCAGCAGACTGAACGGCGGGGAGCTGTTTTTT.

The chain uses TRBV5-1 and TRBJ2-7; 14 positions match TRBD2. The V gene end was trimmed by 4 bases and the J gene end by 3 bases; junction bases not matched to a gene: 6. The CDR3 extends over 16 amino acids. The V gene's germline CDR1 is SGHRS and CDR2 YFSETQ. The CDR3 spells CASSRTSGRNSYEQYF. The DNA for the CDR3 is TGCGCCAGCAGCAGGACTAGCGGGAGGAATAGCTACGAGCAGTACTTC.

As for this clone: Other DNA sequences within the sample encode an identical CDR3. The V and J genes are TRBV5-4 and TRBJ2-3; D remains ambiguous. Trimming stripped 4 bases from V and 0 bases from J, with 6 bases between. The CDR3 has 13 amino acids. Germline V gives CDR1 SGHNT, CDR2 YYREEE (reference sequence). The CDR3 protein is CASSLASTDTQYF. For the CDR3, the DNA is TGTGCCAGCAGCCTTGCTAGCACAGATACGCAGTATTTT.

V is TRBV4-1 and J is TRBJ2-7; 7 bases line up with TRBD1. The V segment lost 6 bases and the J segment 5 bases; nucleotides outside the gene matches: 10. This CDR3 is 14 amino acids long. The germline V gene has CDR1 MGHRA and CDR2 YSYEKL. The CDR3 DNA follows: TGCGCCAGCAGGCACCGACAGGGTTCTGACGAGCAGTACTTC. Its translation: CASRHRQGSDEQYF.

In this sample, this clone turned up once. This chain uses TRBV5-6 with TRBJ1-2; TRBD1 matches at 11 bases. The length of the CDR3 is 17 residues. Germline loops: CDR1 SGHDT, CDR2 YYEEEE. Trimming took 3 bases from V and 5 from J; bases not matched to a gene: 12. CDR3: CASSSTGTGGTTYGYTF. As DNA, the CDR3 is TGTGCCAGCAGCTCCACAGGGACAGGGGGGACGACTTATGGCTACACCTTC.

This chain links TRBV18 with TRBJ2-7; D possibly corresponds to TRBD2 (6 bases). With 5 bases removed from V and 4 bases from J, the gap between germline ends came to 9 bases. Germline-derived CDR1 and CDR2 are KGHSH and LQKENI. The CDR3 sequence is 12 residues long. In DNA form, the CDR3 reads TGTGCCAGCTCAATCGGGAGATACGAGCAGTACTTC. It specifies CASSIGRYEQYF.

The chain is built from TRBV5-1 and TRBJ1-2; the D is unclear. The CDR3 runs 15 residues. V shed 0 bases and J shed 8 bases, with 17 bases lying between them. Germline V gene sequence: CDR1 SGHRS, CDR2 YFSETQ. CDR3 DNA: TGCGCCAGCAGCTTGGAGTACTTGTCTGTCTACGGCTACACCTTC. It is translated as CASSLEYLSVYGYTF.

V is TRBV7-2 and J is TRBJ1-5; TRBD1 is a possible D gene (6 bases). Germline assignment: CDR1 SGHTA and CDR2 FQGNSA. V shed 4 bases and J shed 2 bases, with 15 bases lying between them. CDR3 length: 16 amino acids. The CDR3 reads CASSSAGGLGNQPQHF. As DNA, the CDR3 is TGTGCCAGCAGCTCAGCCGGGGGGCTGGGCAATCAGCCCCAGCATTTT.

This clone was detected once. V is TRBV6-1 and J is TRBJ2-3; perhaps D is TRBD1 or TRBD2 (5 bases each). The CDR3 loop spans 14 amino acids. V lost 7 bases, J lost 3 bases, and 14 bases lay in between. Germline lookup yields CDR1 MNHNS and CDR2 SASEGT. Written as DNA, the CDR3 is TGTGCCAGCATCCCGAGGGGTAAAACAGATACGCAGTATTTT. Its translation: CASIPRGKTDTQYF.

V gene TRBV18 combines with J gene TRBJ2-1; 11 bases align to TRBD2. Trimming removed 2 bases from V and 10 bases from J; junction bases left unmatched: 7. The CDR3 runs 15 residues. Germline CDR1 is KGHSH and CDR2 is LQKENI. CDR3 nucleotides: TGTGCCAGCTCACCAGGGACTAGCGGTTCCGGGGAGCAGTTCTTC. Translating it yields CASSPGTSGSGEQFF. The full variable domain, in which reference TRBV18 and TRBJ2-1 provide the parts outside the CDR3, is NAGVMQNPRHLVRRRGQEARLRCSPMKGHSHVYWYRQLPEEGLKFMVYLQKENIIDESGMPKERFSAEFPKEGPSILRIQQVVRGDSAAYFCASSPGTSGSGEQFFGPGTRLTVL.

J is TRBJ2-7 and V is TRBV5-1, with D possibly TRBD2 on 6 matching bases. The length of the CDR3 is 13 residues. Trimming pared 4 bases from V and 6 bases from J, leaving 14 bases between. Germline lookup yields CDR1 SGHRS and CDR2 YFSETQ. The CDR3 loop reads CASSPGGAVEQYF. The CDR3 DNA follows: TGCGCCAGCAGCCCCGGGGGTGCTGTCGAGCAGTACTTC. The full variable domain, rest sourced from reference TRBV5-1 and TRBJ2-7, is KAGVTQTPRYLIKTRGQQVTLSCSPISGHRSVSWYQQTPGQGLQFLFEYFSETQRNKGNFPGRFSGRQFSNSRSEMNVSTLELGDSALYLCASSPGGAVEQYFGPGTRLTVT.

V is TRBV28 and J is TRBJ1-2, with D possibly matching TRBD1 (6 bases). V gave up 7 bases and J gave up 3 bases, with 12 bases separating them. Germline V gene data show CDR1 as MDHEN and CDR2 as SYDVKM. The CDR3 has 13 amino acids. The CDR3: CASIRGRDYGYTF. DNA of the CDR3: TGTGCCAGCATCAGGGGTAGGGACTATGGCTACACCTTC.

The chain couples TRBV6-1 to TRBJ2-7, with 8 bases matching TRBD1. J gave up 2 bases and V 4 bases, and 16 bases lay outside the gene matches. Germline assignment: CDR1 MNHNS and CDR2 SASEGT. This CDR3 region has 18 residues. CDR3 residues: CASSAQQGAGTGAYEQYF. The CDR3 nucleotides are TGTGCCAGCAGTGCTCAACAGGGAGCAGGGACAGGAGCCTACGAGCAGTACTTC.

On this clone itself: The same CDR3 can be traced to other DNA sequences in this sample. V gene TRBV28 combines with J gene TRBJ1-6; unclear D gene. CDR3 length: 11 amino acids. CDR1 and CDR2 from the germline V gene are MDHEN and SYDVKM. Trimming pared 2 bases from V and 7 bases from J, leaving 0 bases between. The CDR3 is CASSLNSPLHF. The CDR3 region has the DNA TGTGCCAGCAGTTTAAATTCACCCCTCCACTTT.

The chain has TRBV29-1 and TRBJ1-1, with D maybe TRBD1 (5 bases). The CDR3 is 13 residues long. V lost 3 bases to trimming and J lost 5 bases, with 13 bases between them. Germline V gives CDR1 SQVTM, CDR2 ANQGSEA. The CDR3 nucleotides are TGCAGCGTTGATGGGGGGGTAGGTACTGAAGCTTTCTTT. It yields the protein CSVDGGVGTEAFF.

V usage is TRBV10-1 and J usage is TRBJ1-4; D remains unclear. CDR1 and CDR2 from the germline V gene are WNHNN and SYGVQD (reference sequence). The V gene lost 0 bases and the J gene lost 8 bases, with 13 bases spanning the gap. The CDR3 loop spans 15 amino acids. As DNA, the CDR3 is TGCGCCAGCAGTGAGTCATCAACCCAGGAGGAAAAACTGTTTTTT. Its protein is CASSESSTQEEKLFF.

The chain recombines TRBV2 with TRBJ2-5; the D gene is possibly TRBD1 (6 bases). Trimming removed 10 bases at V and 3 bases at J, with 15 bases between. CDR3 size: 13 residues. Germline V gene sequence: CDR1 SNHLY, CDR2 FYNNEI. CDR3 DNA sequence: TGTGCCATCTCCCGGGACACCGAAGAGACCCAGTACTTC. Residues: CAISRDTEETQYF.